Below, 22 T cell receptor beta chains from the same sample are listed, as sequenced in a study of shared clonotypes between healthy human individuals. TCRdb keeps only in-frame clones here, not all; method: immunoSEQ multiplex PCR. The data hold about 520,000 clones, with around 85% observed a single time. Sequencing was carried out using PBMCs. The receptors here all came from a woman between 40 and 50 years old in good health. Some clones in this sample may be carry-over from other donors' samples.

Note on this clone: One base separates it from a far larger clone, so it is likely a read error. The identical CDR3 is also encoded by other nucleotide sequences in the sample. The chain has TRBV19 and TRBJ2-6, with D uncertain. V was trimmed by 3 bases and J by 0 bases, leaving 12 bases between them. Germline V CDR1 and CDR2: LNHDA, SQIVND (reference sequence). The CDR3 is 17 residues long. CDR3 bases: TGTGCCAGTAGTATTTCTGGGCAGACCTCTGGGGCCAACGTCCTGACTTTC. Its protein product is CASSISGQTSGANVLTF.

The count of this clone is one. One end of the junction fails to match germline, which may point to a read error. The chain is built from TRBV30 and TRBJ2-5, with a tentative D call TRBD2 (5 bases). Per the germline V gene, CDR1 is GTSNPN and CDR2 is SVGIG (reference sequence). The CDR3 totals 13 residues. CDR3 sequence (DNA): TGTGCCTGGAGTCACGGCAGTAGGGAGACCAAGTACTTC. It translates to CAWSHGSRETKYF. The whole variable domain, filled in from reference TRBV30 and TRBJ2-5, reads SQTIHQWPATLVQPVGSPLSLECTVEGTSNPNLYWYRQAAGRGLQLLFYSVGIGQISSEVPQNLSASRPQDRQFILSSKKLLLSDSGFYLCAWSHGSRETKYFGPGTRLLVL.

V gene TRBV5-8 combines with J gene TRBJ2-5, with 8 bases identical to TRBD1. Germline trimming cut 4 bases from V and 0 bases from J; bases unmatched to any gene: 11. Germline V CDR1 and CDR2: SGHTS, YDEGEE. This CDR3 region has 17 residues. The CDR3 loop reads CASSPPIDRGYQETQYF. CDR3 in DNA: TGTGCCAGCAGCCCACCGATCGACAGGGGATACCAAGAGACCCAGTACTTC.

As for this clone: It is likely a read error: a sequence one base away is far more abundant. V is TRBV5-4 and J is TRBJ1-2; a weak D match, TRBD1 (5 bases). The CDR3 runs to 14 residues. CDR1 and CDR2 (germline): SGHNT, YYREEE (reference sequence). CDR3 loop: CASSRGPTNYSYTF. As DNA, the CDR3 is TGTGCCAGCAGCAGGGGACCGACCAACTATAGCTACACCTTC.

On this clone: A much larger clone sits a single nucleotide away, making a read error possible. The DNA of the CDR3 is TGTGCCGGCAGCTATAGCGGGAGCGGAGGAGATGAGCAGTTCTTC. It codes for CAGSYSGSGGDEQFF. This rearrangement joins TRBV5-4 to TRBJ2-1; 9 positions match TRBD2. CDR1 is SGHNT, CDR2 YYREEE, per germline (reference sequence). This CDR3 region has 15 residues.

The chain links TRBV15 to TRBJ2-1; D remains ambiguous. V was cut by 2 bases and J by 0 bases, with 5 bases left in between. From germline, CDR1 is LNHNV and CDR2 YYDKDF (reference sequence). The CDR3 contains 14 residues. CDR3 sequence reads: CATSRRSSYNEQFF. CDR3 nucleotide sequence: TGTGCCACCAGCAGACGTAGCTCCTACAATGAGCAGTTCTTC.

This clone has a handful of counts. V gene TRBV4-1 combines with J gene TRBJ2-2, with 7 positions matching TRBD1. This CDR3 has 18 residues. CDR1 is MGHRA and CDR2 is YSYEKL in the germline V gene. J was trimmed by 3 bases and V by 0 bases; bases with no gene match: 10. DNA of the CDR3: TGCGCCAGCAGCCAAGAAAAGGTGGGACAGCTCGACACCGGGGAGCTGTTTTTT. Translation gives CASSQEKVGQLDTGELFF.

On this clone: A far larger clone lies a single base away; this is likely a read error. This chain uses TRBV7-2 with TRBJ1-1; tentatively, D is TRBD1 (5 bases). Germline V gene lookup returns CDR1 SGHTA and CDR2 FQGNSA. The CDR3 is 15 residues long. V was trimmed by 3 bases and J by 8 bases, leaving 19 bases between them. The DNA for the CDR3 is TGTGCCAGCAGCTTGGGGGGTAATATGGGGCGCGAAGCTTTCTTT. Amino acid sequence: CASSLGGNMGREAFF.

The rearrangement links TRBV19 to TRBJ2-7; 9 bases match TRBD1. The germline V gene has CDR1 LNHDA and CDR2 SQIVND (reference sequence). The CDR3 has 13 residues. The junction had 3 bases not matched to a gene; V was cut back by 8 bases and J by 1 base. The CDR3 nucleotides read TGTGCCAGTGGGACAGGGCCATCCTACGAGCAGTACTTC. Translation gives CASGTGPSYEQYF.

This clone has only one observation. This chain connects TRBV27 to TRBJ1-3; D is undetermined. Trimming left V 5 bases short and J 0 bases short, with 8 bases between. Germline V CDR1 and CDR2: MNHEY, SMNVEV (reference sequence). The length of the CDR3 is 14 residues. CDR3 sequence (DNA): TGTGCCAGCAGTCCCAGGCACTCTGGAAACACCATATATTTT. As protein: CASSPRHSGNTIYF.

J is TRBJ2-7 and V is TRBV7-6; no clear D gene. V was trimmed by 3 bases and J by 2 bases, leaving 11 bases between them. Germline CDR1 reads SGHVS; CDR2 reads FNYEAQ. There are 14 residues in the CDR3. CDR3 protein: CASSFADKTYEQYF. The CDR3 DNA sequence: TGTGCCAGCAGCTTCGCTGACAAAACCTACGAGCAGTACTTC.

The chain recombines TRBV2 with TRBJ2-7; D unclear. Trimming took off 3 bases at V and 3 bases at J, with 6 bases between the two ends. The CDR3 extends over 12 amino acids. Germline CDR1 is SNHLY and CDR2 is FYNNEI. The CDR3 DNA sequence: TGTGCCAGCAGTGACGGAAACTACGAGCAGTACTTC. It specifies CASSDGNYEQYF.

The V call is TRBV5-4, the J call TRBJ1-2; 9 nucleotides align to TRBD1. The V gene's germline CDR1 is SGHNT and CDR2 YYREEE (reference sequence). The trim removed 2 bases at V and 5 bases at J, leaving 1 base unmatched. The CDR3 is made up of 13 amino acids. The DNA for the CDR3 is TGTGCCAGCAGCTTACAGGGGGCTTATGGCTACACCTTC. It codes for CASSLQGAYGYTF.

The chain carries TRBV1 and TRBJ2-7. TRBV1 is annotated as a pseudogene. This CDR3 has 13 amino acids. CDR3 in amino acids: CTSSQDRAGQKYF. The DNA of the CDR3 is TGCACCAGCAGCCAAGATCGGGCGGGACAAAAGTACTTC.

J is TRBJ1-5 and V is TRBV7-8, with D perhaps matching TRBD1 (5 bases). V was clipped by 4 bases and J by 5 bases, with 9 bases between them. This CDR3 contains 13 residues. Looked up from germline, CDR1 is SGHVS and CDR2 is FQNEAQ. This CDR3 reads CASSSTGDQPQHF. The CDR3 nucleotides read TGTGCCAGCAGCTCTACAGGTGATCAGCCCCAGCATTTT.

At least ten counts were recorded for this clone. The chain carries TRBV2 and TRBJ2-5; 11 nucleotides match TRBD2. The J call may be faulty, since TRBJ2-7 better matches the DNA end. Looked up from germline, CDR1 is SNHLY and CDR2 is FYNNEI. CDR3 size: 16 residues. CDR3: CASKGLAVTDSYEQYF. The CDR3 region has the DNA TGTGCCAGTAAGGGACTAGCGGTAACTGACTCCTACGAGCAGTACTTC.

The chain recombines TRBV20-1 with TRBJ1-2; D is uncertain. The CDR3 runs 11 residues. Deletions cut 7 bases from V and 6 bases from J, with 12 bases between. Germline V CDR1 and CDR2: DFQATT, SNEGSKA (reference sequence). The CDR3 DNA sequence: TGCAGTGTGTGGGCTTTCGATGGCTACACCTTC. This codes for CSVWAFDGYTF.

This clone has only one observation. The V and J genes are TRBV30 and TRBJ2-7; 10 bases agree with TRBD1. The CDR3 runs 14 residues. Losses at the gene ends were 3 bases for V and 1 base for J; bases not matched to a gene: 3. The germline gives CDR1 GTSNPN, CDR2 SVGIG (reference sequence). The CDR3 here is CAWSRDRGSYEQYF. The CDR3 DNA is TGTGCCTGGAGCCGGGACAGGGGTTCCTACGAGCAGTACTTC.

As for this clone: Only one base separates this from a far larger clonotype, so it likely reflects a read error. This chain joins TRBV6-6 and TRBJ2-7, with 10 bases matching TRBD2. In germline, CDR1 is MNHNY, CDR2 SVGAGI (reference sequence). This CDR3 region has 12 residues. The CDR3 here is CASNSAGGEHYF. The CDR3 region has the DNA TGTGCCAGCAATTCAGCGGGAGGGGAGCATTACTTC.

The chain recombines TRBV5-1 with TRBJ2-3, with D possibly being TRBD2 (6 bases). The germline V gene encodes CDR1 SGHRS and CDR2 YFSETQ. The CDR3 contains 15 residues. Trimming stripped 2 bases from V and 1 base from J, with 11 bases between. CDR3 in amino acids: CASSFVSGRTDTQYF. CDR3 nucleotides: TGCGCCAGCAGCTTCGTTAGCGGACGCACAGATACGCAGTATTTT. Variable domain in full (rest from reference TRBV5-1 and TRBJ2-3): KAGVTQTPRYLIKTRGQQVTLSCSPISGHRSVSWYQQTPGQGLQFLFEYFSETQRNKGNFPGRFSGRQFSNSRSEMNVSTLELGDSALYLCASSFVSGRTDTQYFGPGTRLTVL.

This sequence joins TRBV29-1 and TRBJ1-1; a possible D gene is TRBD1 (6 bases). Trimming cost V 7 bases and J 0 bases, with 12 bases left between them. Germline lookup yields CDR1 SQVTM and CDR2 ANQGSEA. The length of the CDR3 is 13 residues. The chain's CDR3 is CSAGQIMNTEAFF. The CDR3 DNA is TGCAGCGCCGGACAGATAATGAACACTGAAGCTTTCTTT.

This chain links TRBV28 with TRBJ2-7; the match to TRBD1 covers 10 bases. V trimming: 10 bases; J trimming: 4 bases; junction bases outside the gene matches: 4. This CDR3 comprises 12 residues. The V gene's germline CDR1 is MDHEN and CDR2 SYDVKM. In nucleotides, the CDR3 is TGTGCCATCGGACAGGGGGTTTACGAGCAGTACTTC. Encoded protein: CAIGQGVYEQYF.